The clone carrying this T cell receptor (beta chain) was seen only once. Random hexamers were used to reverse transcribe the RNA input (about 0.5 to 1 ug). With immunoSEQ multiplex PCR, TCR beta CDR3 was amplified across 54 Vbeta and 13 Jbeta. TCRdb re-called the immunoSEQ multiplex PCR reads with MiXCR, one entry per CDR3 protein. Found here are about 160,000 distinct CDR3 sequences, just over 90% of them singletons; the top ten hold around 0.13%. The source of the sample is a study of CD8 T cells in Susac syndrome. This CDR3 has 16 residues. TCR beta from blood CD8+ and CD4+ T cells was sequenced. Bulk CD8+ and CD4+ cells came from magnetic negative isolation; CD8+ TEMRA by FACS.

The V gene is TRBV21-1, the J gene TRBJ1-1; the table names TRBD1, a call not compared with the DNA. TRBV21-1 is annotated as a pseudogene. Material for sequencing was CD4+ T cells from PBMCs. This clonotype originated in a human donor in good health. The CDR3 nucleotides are TGTGCCAGCAGCAAAGCTTGGGACGGACGGAGCACTGAAGCTTTCTTT. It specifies CASSKAWDGRSTEAFF.